This passage covers 22 T cell receptor beta chains from one sample sequenced in a study of neurological immune-mediated disorders. TCRdb reprocessed the 5' RACE reads via MiXCR and lists one record per CDR3 protein. This table holds some 55,000 distinct CDR3 sequences, roughly 8.4% found once. The time point denotes: longitudinal time-point 3. Sequenced: PBMCs. Receptors were obtained from a woman in her 40s in good health.

This clonotype is termed medium-sized (0.01 to 0.1%). J is TRBJ1-1 and V is TRBV7-3; TRBD1 matches at 8 bases. V lost 5 bases and J lost 3; bases outside the gene matches: 8. The CDR3 totals 15 residues. Germline CDR1 SGHTA, CDR2 FQGTGA. As DNA, the CDR3 is TGTGCCAGCAGCCTTACAGGGGGAGGGGACACTGAAGCTTTCTTT. Its translation is CASSLTGGGDTEAFF.

This clonotype was seen many times. The chain employs TRBV14 and TRBJ2-2; TRBD1 matches at 10 bases. Germline V gene data show CDR1 as SGHDN and CDR2 as FVKESK. J lost 5 bases, V lost 4 bases, and 4 bases had no gene match. The CDR3 contains 15 residues. The DNA of the CDR3 is TGTGCCAGCAGCCGACAGGGGGCGCAGACCGGGGAGCTGTTTTTT. The encoded protein is CASSRQGAQTGELFF. Full variable domain (missing parts from reference TRBV14 and TRBJ2-2): EAGVTQFPSHSVIEKGQTVTLRCDPISGHDNLYWYRRVMGKEIKFLLHFVKESKQDESGMPNNRFLAERTGGTYSTLKVQPAELEDSGVYFCASSRQGAQTGELFFGEGSRLTVL.

This clonotype was observed many times. The V and J genes are TRBV12-3 or TRBV12-4 and TRBJ2-3, with 11 bases lining up with TRBD2. CDR3 size: 17 residues. The J segment lost 0 bases and the V segment lost 5 bases, leaving 7 bases of the junction unmatched. CDR3 sequence reads: CASSAGLAVPSTDTQYF. In nucleotides, the CDR3 is TGTGCCAGCAGTGCGGGACTAGCGGTCCCTAGCACAGATACGCAGTATTTT.

The sample holds many counts of this clonotype. The rearrangement uses TRBV6-2 or TRBV6-3 and TRBJ1-3; D call uncertain. In germline, CDR1 is MNHEY, CDR2 SVGEGT. The V and J ends lost 2 bases and 1 base respectively, with 12 bases between them. The CDR3 runs 16 residues. This chain's CDR3 is CASSYLAGKSGNTIYF. CDR3 nucleotide sequence: TGTGCCAGCAGTTACCTCGCGGGGAAATCTGGAAACACCATATATTTT.

This clonotype was counted many times. The rearrangement links TRBV6-5 to TRBJ1-1, with 10 nucleotides matching TRBD1. The CDR3 length is 15 residues. V dropped 4 bases and J dropped 5; count of bases not matched to a gene: 7. Germline CDR1 reads MNHEY; CDR2 reads SVGAGI. CDR3 coding DNA: TGTGCCAGCAGTTCCCGGGACAGGGGACGGACTGAAGCTTTCTTT. Translating gives CASSSRDRGRTEAFF.

This clonotype was seen ten or more times. The chain carries TRBV4-2 and TRBJ1-2; TRBD1 matches at 9 bases. CDR1 and CDR2 (germline): LGHNA, YNFKEQ. The CDR3 loop spans 18 amino acids. V lost 1 base and J lost 2; bases outside the gene matches: 11. CDR3 in amino acids: CASSQAGHSGQGNYGYTF. For the CDR3, the DNA is TGTGCCAGCAGCCAAGCGGGTCATTCGGGACAGGGCAACTATGGCTACACCTTC.

This clonotype has just a few counts. V is TRBV27 and J is TRBJ2-5; no reliable D call. CDR1 is MNHEY and CDR2 is SMNVEV in the germline V gene (reference sequence). The CDR3 covers 14 residues. V was trimmed by 2 bases and J by 2 bases, leaving 9 bases between them. The CDR3, as DNA: TGTGCCAGCAGTTTAACTGGAATTCAAGAGACCCAGTACTTC. Protein sequence: CASSLTGIQETQYF.

In this sample, this clonotype turned up many times. The chain couples TRBV5-1 to TRBJ2-6, with 11 bases matching TRBD2. Germline-derived CDR1 and CDR2 are SGHRS and YFSETQ. This CDR3 has 16 amino acids. Trimming removed 4 bases from V and 4 bases from J; junction bases left unmatched: 4. The CDR3 sequence: CASSEGLAAGANVLTF. CDR3 DNA sequence: TGCGCCAGCAGCGAGGGACTAGCGGCCGGGGCCAACGTCCTGACTTTC.

This clonotype was recorded at least ten times. The chain links TRBV10-2 to TRBJ2-3; the match to TRBD1 covers 10 bases. Per germline, CDR1 WSHSY and CDR2 SAAADI. The CDR3 sequence is 15 residues long. Unmatched junction bases numbered 5, after V lost 3 bases and J lost 5 bases. DNA of the CDR3: TGCGCCAGCAGTGATCCGGGACAGGGGATAGATACGCAGTATTTT. Translation gives CASSDPGQGIDTQYF.

This clonotype appeared many times. The V and J genes are TRBV9 and TRBJ2-5; maybe TRBD1 (6 bases). Germline lookup yields CDR1 SGDLS and CDR2 YYNGEE. The CDR3 is made up of 13 amino acids. V was clipped by 4 bases and J by 2 bases, with 9 bases between them. CDR3 coding DNA: TGTGCCAGCAGCCCCGGACAGCAAGAGACCCAGTACTTC. It encodes CASSPGQQETQYF.

This clonotype has at least ten counts. The chain links TRBV10-3 to TRBJ2-5; no clear D gene. This CDR3 spans 13 amino acids. Germline V gene data show CDR1 as ENHRY and CDR2 as SYGVKD. Trimming shortened V by 3 bases and J by 1 base, and 6 bases separated the two germline ends. CDR3 loop: CAISDQVQETQYF. The CDR3 DNA sequence: TGTGCCATCAGTGATCAGGTCCAAGAGACCCAGTACTTC.

There are many counts of this clonotype. V is TRBV24-1 and J is TRBJ2-3; perhaps TRBD1 as D (5 bases). Looked up from germline, CDR1 is KGHDR and CDR2 is SFDVKD. The V end lost 4 bases, the J end lost 2 bases, and 15 bases lay between the germline ends. There are 16 residues in the CDR3. CDR3 sequence reads: CATSEFDSLYTDTQYF. The CDR3 DNA reads TGTGCCACCAGTGAGTTCGACAGCCTGTACACAGATACGCAGTATTTT.

This clonotype has ten or more counts. The gene calls are TRBV15 and TRBJ1-1; 8 bases are a match to TRBD1. Germline V gene data show CDR1 as LNHNV and CDR2 as YYDKDF (reference sequence). The V segment lost 3 bases and the J segment 6 bases; nucleotides outside the gene matches: 3. The CDR3 covers 13 residues. CDR3 nucleotide sequence: TGTGCCACCAGCAGTGTGGGACAGGCTGAAGCTTTCTTT. This encodes CATSSVGQAEAFF.

In its sample, this clonotype was seen many times. The chain couples TRBV29-1 to TRBJ2-2, with 7 bases that match TRBD2. Trimming cost V 6 bases and J 4 bases; bases outside gene matches: 5. This CDR3 spans 13 amino acids. Germline assignment: CDR1 SQVTM and CDR2 ANQGSEA. The CDR3 nucleotides are TGCAGCGTAACGTGGGGGGGCACCGGGGAGCTGTTTTTT. Protein: CSVTWGGTGELFF.

This chain joins TRBV29-1 and TRBJ2-5; D is unresolved. Between the trimmed V and J ends, which lost 5 bases and 0 bases, there was a span of 7 bases. The CDR3 extends over 12 amino acids. CDR1 and CDR2 from the germline V gene are SQVTM and ANQGSEA. The CDR3: CSVRAYQETQYF. Here the CDR3 DNA reads TGCAGCGTTAGGGCCTACCAAGAGACCCAGTACTTC.

This clonotype was observed at least ten times. The rearrangement links TRBV4-3 to TRBJ2-1; no clear D gene. Trimming removed 0 bases from V and 1 base from J, with 1 base in between. The CDR3 length is 13 residues. Germline V gene sequence: CDR1 LGHNA, CDR2 YSLEER. CDR3 sequence reads: CASSQDSYNEQFF. The CDR3 DNA reads TGCGCCAGCAGCCAAGATTCCTACAATGAGCAGTTCTTC.

This clonotype was counted many times. J is TRBJ2-5 and V is TRBV20-1; a possible D gene is TRBD1 (5 bases). Between the trimmed V and J ends, which lost 6 bases and 2 bases, there was a span of 7 bases. The CDR3 contains 11 residues. CDR1 and CDR2 from the germline V gene are DFQATT and SNEGSKA (reference sequence). The CDR3 reads CSAGAQETQYF. CDR3 sequence (DNA): TGCAGTGCAGGGGCTCAAGAGACCCAGTACTTC.

This clonotype was observed at least ten times. The chain combines TRBV5-1 with TRBJ1-2; possibly TRBD1 for D (5 bases). In germline, CDR1 is SGHRS, CDR2 YFSETQ. The length of the CDR3 is 14 residues. V was shortened by 6 bases and J by 7 bases, with 19 bases between the two germline ends. The CDR3 DNA follows: TGCGCCAGCACTCGGGCGGGTGGGACCTCTGGCTACACCTTC. Its translation is CASTRAGGTSGYTF.

The chain uses TRBV29-1 and TRBJ2-1; no clear D. The germline V gene has CDR1 SQVTM and CDR2 ANQGSEA. V was pared by 8 bases and J by 5 bases, with 22 bases between. The CDR3 totals 15 residues. The CDR3 DNA is TGCAGCCTTCGCATAGCCAGCCCCTTCAACAATGAGCAGTTCTTC. Translation: CSLRIASPFNNEQFF.

In its sample, this clonotype was seen many times. J is TRBJ2-2 and V is TRBV29-1, with 7 bases that match TRBD1. The ends lost 0 bases at V and 5 bases at J; junction bases unmatched: 3. CDR1 SQVTM and CDR2 ANQGSEA come from the germline V gene. This CDR3 spans 14 amino acids. CDR3: CSVEDDRETGELFF. CDR3 in DNA: TGCAGCGTTGAAGATGACAGGGAGACCGGGGAGCTGTTTTTT.

Notes on this clonotype: A much larger clone lies a single base off, so this may be a read error. The chain uses TRBV7-2 and TRBJ2-5; TRBD1 might be the D (6 bases). The CDR3 is 14 amino acids. Germline lookup yields CDR1 SGHTA and CDR2 FQGNSA. The CDR3 region is CVSSKGVIPETQYF. The DNA of the CDR3 is TGTGTCAGCAGCAAGGGGGTTATTCCAGAGACCCAGTACTTC.

This clonotype was recorded many times. The V call is TRBV25-1, the J call TRBJ1-6; D not resolved. The CDR3 loop spans 13 amino acids. The V end was cut by 7 bases, the J end by 14 bases, with 18 bases between. Germline loops: CDR1 MGHDK, CDR2 SYGVNS. This CDR3 reads CASTDTPGKALHF. DNA of the CDR3: TGTGCCAGCACCGACACTCCAGGAAAGGCCCTCCACTTT.